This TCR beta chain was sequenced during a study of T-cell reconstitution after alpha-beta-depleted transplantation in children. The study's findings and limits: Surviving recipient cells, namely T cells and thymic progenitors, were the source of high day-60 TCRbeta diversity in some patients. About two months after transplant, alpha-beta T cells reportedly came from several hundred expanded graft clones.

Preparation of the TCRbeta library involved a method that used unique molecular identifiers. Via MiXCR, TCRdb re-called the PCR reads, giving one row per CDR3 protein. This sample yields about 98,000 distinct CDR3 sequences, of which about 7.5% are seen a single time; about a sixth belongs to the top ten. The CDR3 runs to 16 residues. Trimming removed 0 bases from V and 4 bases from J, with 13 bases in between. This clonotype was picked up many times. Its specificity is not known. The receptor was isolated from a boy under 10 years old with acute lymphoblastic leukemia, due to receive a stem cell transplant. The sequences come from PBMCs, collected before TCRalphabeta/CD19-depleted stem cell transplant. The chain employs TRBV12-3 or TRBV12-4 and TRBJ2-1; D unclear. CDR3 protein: CASSLAGLPLYNEQFF. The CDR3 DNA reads TGTGCCAGCAGTTTAGCAGGGCTACCTCTATACAATGAGCAGTTCTTC.